These 13 T cell receptor beta chains were sequenced from one sample in a study of beta chain features in type 1 diabetes. Since all of the isolated RNA was reverse transcribed, expressed TCRB transcripts were what got sequenced. Here immunoSEQ multiplex PCR was the method, and the copy in TCRdb shows in-frame clones only, minus some. This sample has some 900,000 clones; 17% occur once, and the top ten carry 0.023%. Sequences were obtained from naive CD4+ T cells from blood. These receptor sequences come from a woman aged 18-30 years in good health.

The rearrangement joins TRBV11-2 to TRBJ2-2, with 14 bases fitting TRBD2. CDR3 length equals 19 residues. The V segment lost 5 bases and the J segment 0 bases; nucleotides outside the gene matches: 8. In germline, CDR1 is SGHAT, CDR2 FQNNGV. CDR3 amino acids: CASSVYPGLAGANTGELFF. Written as DNA, the CDR3 is TGTGCCAGCAGCGTTTATCCGGGACTAGCGGGAGCGAACACCGGGGAGCTGTTTTTT.

In the case of this clone: Other DNA sequences from this sample encode an identical CDR3 as well. The chain employs TRBV7-2 and TRBJ2-1, with D perhaps matching TRBD1 or TRBD2 (5 bases each). Between the trimmed V and J ends, which lost 1 base and 7 bases, there was a span of 8 bases. The CDR3 covers 13 residues. Looked up from germline, CDR1 is SGHTA and CDR2 is FQGNSA. DNA of the CDR3: TGTGCCAGCAGCTTAGTTGGGGGAAATGAGCAGTTCTTC. Translated: CASSLVGGNEQFF.

The J gene is TRBJ2-1, the V gene TRBV4-1; 8 bases fit TRBD2. V lost 0 bases and J lost 4; bases outside the gene matches: 11. The CDR3 extends over 18 amino acids. Germline CDR1 and CDR2: MGHRA and YSYEKL. CDR3 nucleotides: TGCGCCAGCAGCCAAGAGGTACTAGCGGTAAAAATGTACAATGAGCAGTTCTTC. Its translation is CASSQEVLAVKMYNEQFF.

This chain connects TRBV4-2 to TRBJ2-3; D is undetermined. The CDR3 has 17 residues. V lost 1 base and J 0 bases, leaving 14 bases between the germline ends. Germline V lookup: CDR1 LGHNA, CDR2 YNFKEQ. In DNA form, the CDR3 reads TGTGCCAGCAGCCAAGCAGTTAGCCAACCTAGCACAGATACGCAGTATTTT. Protein product: CASSQAVSQPSTDTQYF.

The V call is TRBV5-4, the J call TRBJ2-2, with D perhaps TRBD2 (6 bases). Trimming stripped 9 bases from V and 7 bases from J, with 19 bases between. Germline V gives CDR1 SGHNT, CDR2 YYREEE (reference sequence). The CDR3 runs 14 residues. The CDR3, as DNA: TGTGCCACCCAGAGTGGGAGGCAGGGCGGGGAGCTGTTTTTT. This gives the protein CATQSGRQGGELFF.

The sample holds a few counts of this clone. This chain links TRBV7-9 with TRBJ2-3; maybe TRBD2 (5 bases). CDR3 length: 14 amino acids. Germline loops: CDR1 SEHNR, CDR2 FQNEAQ (reference sequence). The V gene lost 2 bases and the J gene lost 1 base, with 7 bases spanning the gap. The CDR3 here is CASSLWRGTDTQYF. The CDR3, as DNA: TGTGCCAGCAGCTTATGGCGGGGCACAGATACGCAGTATTTT. The whole variable domain, remainder taken from reference TRBV7-9 and TRBJ2-3, is DTGVSQNPRHKITKRGQNVTFRCDPISEHNRLYWYRQTLGQGPEFLTYFQNEAQLEKSRLLSDRFSAERPKGSFSTLEIQRTEQGDSAMYLCASSLWRGTDTQYFGPGTRLTVL.

V gene TRBV6-5 combines with J gene TRBJ2-7; a weak D match, TRBD2 (6 bases). The CDR3 consists of 15 residues. V was cut by 0 bases and J by 3 bases, with 12 bases left in between. Per the germline V gene, CDR1 is MNHEY and CDR2 is SVGAGI. CDR3 residues: CASSYSIADYYEQYF. The CDR3 DNA reads TGTGCCAGCAGTTACTCGATAGCGGACTACTACGAGCAGTACTTC.

This clone was seen a handful of times. V gene TRBV5-4 combines with J gene TRBJ2-7; D might be TRBD1 or TRBD2, each matching 5 bases. The V end lost 0 bases, the J end lost 0 bases, and 7 bases lay between the germline ends. Per germline, CDR1 SGHNT and CDR2 YYREEE (reference sequence). This CDR3 region has 14 residues. The CDR3, as DNA: TGTGCCAGCAGCTTGGAGGGACGCTCCTACGAGCAGTACTTC. It translates to CASSLEGRSYEQYF.

This clone has a count of ten or more. V gene TRBV10-3 combines with J gene TRBJ2-1, with no clear D. V was shortened by 5 bases and J by 6 bases, with 8 bases between the two germline ends. The CDR3 contains 12 residues. Germline V gene sequence: CDR1 ENHRY, CDR2 SYGVKD. CDR3 residues: CAISLIRNEQFF. CDR3 nucleotides: TGTGCCATCAGTTTGATTCGCAATGAGCAGTTCTTC.

As to this clone: Other DNA sequences within the sample encode an identical CDR3. The rearrangement links TRBV11-2 to TRBJ1-5, with unresolved D. V lost 1 base and J 4 bases, leaving 2 bases between the germline ends. The CDR3 extends over 12 amino acids. The germline V gene encodes CDR1 SGHAT and CDR2 FQNNGV. The CDR3: CASSLGNQPQHF. Here the CDR3 DNA reads TGTGCCAGCAGCTTAGGGAATCAGCCCCAGCATTTT.

CDR3 coding DNA: TGTGCCAGCAGCTTAGTGGAAGCCTACGAGCAGTACTTC. Translated: CASSLVEAYEQYF. V and J are TRBV7-2 and TRBJ2-7; D remains unclear. The length of the CDR3 is 13 residues. Trimming took 1 base from V and 2 from J, leaving 6 bases between them. CDR1 is SGHTA, CDR2 FQGNSA, per germline.

J is TRBJ2-1 and V is TRBV27, with D perhaps matching TRBD1 (6 bases). This CDR3 is built from 15 residues. The germline V and J ends were trimmed by 6 bases and 5 bases, with 17 bases remaining between them. CDR1 and CDR2 (germline): MNHEY, SMNVEV (reference sequence). CDR3 loop: CASSPLTAGDNEQFF. Written as DNA, the CDR3 is TGTGCCAGCAGCCCCCTTACGGCAGGGGACAATGAGCAGTTCTTC.

This chain connects TRBV5-4 to TRBJ2-6; D remains ambiguous. The CDR3 is 13 amino acids. Trimming removed 3 bases from V and 6 bases from J, with 7 bases in between. CDR1 is SGHNT, CDR2 YYREEE, per germline (reference sequence). CDR3: CASSSLVANVLTF. The CDR3 DNA reads as TGTGCCAGCAGCTCACTGGTGGCCAACGTCCTGACTTTC.